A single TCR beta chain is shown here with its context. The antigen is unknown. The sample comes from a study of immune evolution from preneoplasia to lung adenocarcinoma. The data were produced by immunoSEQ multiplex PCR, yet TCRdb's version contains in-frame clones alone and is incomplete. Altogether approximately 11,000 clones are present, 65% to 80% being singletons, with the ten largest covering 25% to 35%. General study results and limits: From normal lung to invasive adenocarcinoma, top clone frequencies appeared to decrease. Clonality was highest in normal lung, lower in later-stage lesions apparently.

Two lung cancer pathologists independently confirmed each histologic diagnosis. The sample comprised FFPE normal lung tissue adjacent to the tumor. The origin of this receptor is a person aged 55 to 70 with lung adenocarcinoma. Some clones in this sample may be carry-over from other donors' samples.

As DNA, the CDR3 is TGTGCCAGCTCAGAAACGGGGGGCATGAACACCGGGGAGCTGTTTTTT. It translates to CASSETGGMNTGELFF. The chain links TRBV18 to TRBJ2-2, with D possibly TRBD2 on 7 matching bases. V lost 5 bases, J lost 1 base, and 14 bases lay in between. Germline CDR1 KGHSH, CDR2 LQKENI. The CDR3 has 16 amino acids.